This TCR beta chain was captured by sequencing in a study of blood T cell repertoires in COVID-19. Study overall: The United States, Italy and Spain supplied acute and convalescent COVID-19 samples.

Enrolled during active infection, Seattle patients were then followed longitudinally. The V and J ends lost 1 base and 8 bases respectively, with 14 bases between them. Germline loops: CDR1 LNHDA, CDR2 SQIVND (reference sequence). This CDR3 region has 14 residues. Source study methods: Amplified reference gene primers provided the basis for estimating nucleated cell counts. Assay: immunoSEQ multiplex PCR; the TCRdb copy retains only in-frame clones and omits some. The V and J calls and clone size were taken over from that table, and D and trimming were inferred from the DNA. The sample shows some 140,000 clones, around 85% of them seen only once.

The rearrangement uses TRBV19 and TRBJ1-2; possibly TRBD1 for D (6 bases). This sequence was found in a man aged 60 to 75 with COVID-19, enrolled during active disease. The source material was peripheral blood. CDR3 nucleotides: TGTGCCAGTAGTATAGCAGGGGTAAAAGGCGGCTACACCTTC. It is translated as CASSIAGVKGGYTF.